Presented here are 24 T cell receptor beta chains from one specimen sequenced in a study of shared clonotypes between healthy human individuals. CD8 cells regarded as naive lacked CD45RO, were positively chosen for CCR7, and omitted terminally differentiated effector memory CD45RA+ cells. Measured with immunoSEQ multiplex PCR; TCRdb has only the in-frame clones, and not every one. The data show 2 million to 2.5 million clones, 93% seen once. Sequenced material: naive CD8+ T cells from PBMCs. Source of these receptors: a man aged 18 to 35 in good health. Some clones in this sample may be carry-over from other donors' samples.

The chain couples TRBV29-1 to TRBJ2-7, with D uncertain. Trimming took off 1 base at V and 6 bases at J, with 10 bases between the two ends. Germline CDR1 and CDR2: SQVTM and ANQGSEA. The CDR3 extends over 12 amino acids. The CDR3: CSVEGPRTEQYF. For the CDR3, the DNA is TGCAGCGTTGAAGGGCCTCGGACCGAGCAGTACTTC.

The CDR3 spells CASSPLWLKAVSYNEQFF. Here the CDR3 DNA reads TGTGCCAGCAGTCCGCTTTGGTTAAAAGCGGTCTCCTACAATGAGCAGTTCTTC. The V and J genes are TRBV28 and TRBJ2-1; perhaps TRBD2 as D (5 bases). The length of the CDR3 is 18 residues. Trimming removed 5 bases at V and 0 bases at J, with 20 bases between. Germline V CDR1 and CDR2: MDHEN, SYDVKM.

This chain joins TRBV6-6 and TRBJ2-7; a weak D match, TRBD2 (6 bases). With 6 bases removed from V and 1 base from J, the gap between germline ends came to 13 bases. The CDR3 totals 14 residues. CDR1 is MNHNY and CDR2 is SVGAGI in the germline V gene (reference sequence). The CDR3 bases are TGTGCCAGCAGCCCCCTCGGGGGTTCCTACGAGCAGTACTTC. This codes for CASSPLGGSYEQYF.

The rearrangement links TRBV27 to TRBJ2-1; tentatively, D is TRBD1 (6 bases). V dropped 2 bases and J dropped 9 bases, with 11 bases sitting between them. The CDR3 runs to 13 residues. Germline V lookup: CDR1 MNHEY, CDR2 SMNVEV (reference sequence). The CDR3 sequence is CASSLNRGSEQFF. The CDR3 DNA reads TGTGCCAGCAGTTTAAATAGGGGGAGTGAGCAGTTCTTC.

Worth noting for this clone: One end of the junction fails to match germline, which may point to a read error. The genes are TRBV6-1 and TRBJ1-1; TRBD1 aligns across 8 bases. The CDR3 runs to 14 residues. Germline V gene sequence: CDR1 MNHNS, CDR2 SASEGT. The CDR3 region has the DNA TGTGCCAGCAGGGAAGACAGGGGGAACACTGAAGCTTTCTTT. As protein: CASREDRGNTEAFF.

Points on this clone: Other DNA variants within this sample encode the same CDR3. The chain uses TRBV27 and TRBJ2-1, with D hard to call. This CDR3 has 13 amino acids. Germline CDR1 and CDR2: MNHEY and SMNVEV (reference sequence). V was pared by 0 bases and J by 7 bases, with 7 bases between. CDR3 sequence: CASSLSSGNEQFF. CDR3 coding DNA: TGTGCCAGCAGTTTATCTTCCGGGAATGAGCAGTTCTTC.

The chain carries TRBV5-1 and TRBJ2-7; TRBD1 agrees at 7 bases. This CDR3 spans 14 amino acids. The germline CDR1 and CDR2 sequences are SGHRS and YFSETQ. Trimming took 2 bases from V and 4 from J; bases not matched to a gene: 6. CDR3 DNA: TGCGCCAGCAGCTTCACAGGGGACCGGTACGAGCAGTACTTC. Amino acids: CASSFTGDRYEQYF. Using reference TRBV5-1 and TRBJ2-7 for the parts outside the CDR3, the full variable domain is KAGVTQTPRYLIKTRGQQVTLSCSPISGHRSVSWYQQTPGQGLQFLFEYFSETQRNKGNFPGRFSGRQFSNSRSEMNVSTLELGDSALYLCASSFTGDRYEQYFGPGTRLTVT.

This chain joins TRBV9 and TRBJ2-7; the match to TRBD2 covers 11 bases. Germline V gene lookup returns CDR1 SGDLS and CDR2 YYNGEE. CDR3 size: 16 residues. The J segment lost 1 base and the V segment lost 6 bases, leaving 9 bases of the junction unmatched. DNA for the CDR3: TGTGCCAGCAAGAGACTAGCGGGACGTGTATCCTACGAGCAGTACTTC. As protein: CASKRLAGRVSYEQYF.

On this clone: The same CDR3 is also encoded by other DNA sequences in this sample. This CDR3 reads CASSLGTGELFF. The DNA for the CDR3 is TGTGCCAGCAGCTTGGGCACCGGGGAGCTGTTTTTT. The genes are TRBV11-2 and TRBJ2-2, with unresolved D. Germline assignment: CDR1 SGHAT and CDR2 FQNNGV. The CDR3 loop spans 12 amino acids. Trimming pared 3 bases from V and 4 bases from J, leaving 3 bases between.

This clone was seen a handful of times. The CDR3 is CAWSGETRPIGTEAFF. CDR3 DNA sequence: TGTGCCTGGAGCGGGGAGACAAGGCCCATCGGCACTGAAGCTTTCTTT. The chain joins TRBV30 to TRBJ1-1; D remains ambiguous. Germline V CDR1 and CDR2: GTSNPN, SVGIG (reference sequence). There are 16 residues in the CDR3. The V gene lost 3 bases and the J gene lost 4 bases, with 21 bases spanning the gap.

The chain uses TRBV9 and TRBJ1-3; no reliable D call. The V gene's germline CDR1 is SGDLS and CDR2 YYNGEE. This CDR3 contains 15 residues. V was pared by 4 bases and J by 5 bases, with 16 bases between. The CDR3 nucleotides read TGTGCCAGCAGCTACGGCGGGCAGGAAAGAAACACCATATATTTT. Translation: CASSYGGQERNTIYF.

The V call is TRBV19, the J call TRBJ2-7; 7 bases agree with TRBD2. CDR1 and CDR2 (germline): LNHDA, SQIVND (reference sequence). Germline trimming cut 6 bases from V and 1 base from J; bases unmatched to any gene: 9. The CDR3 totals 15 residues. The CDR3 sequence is CASSDRLAGSYEQYF. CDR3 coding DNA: TGTGCCAGTAGCGATCGACTAGCCGGTTCCTACGAGCAGTACTTC.

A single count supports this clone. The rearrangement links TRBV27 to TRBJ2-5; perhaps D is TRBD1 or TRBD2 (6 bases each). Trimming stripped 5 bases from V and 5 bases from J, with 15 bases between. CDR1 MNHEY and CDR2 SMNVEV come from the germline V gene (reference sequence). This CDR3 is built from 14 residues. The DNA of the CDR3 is TGTGCCAGCAGTGCACAGGGAGGTGGGGAGACCCAGTACTTC. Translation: CASSAQGGGETQYF.

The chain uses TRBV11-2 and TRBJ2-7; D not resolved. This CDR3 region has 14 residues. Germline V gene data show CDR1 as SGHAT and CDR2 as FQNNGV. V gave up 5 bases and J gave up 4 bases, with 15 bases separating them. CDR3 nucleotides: TGTGCCAGCAGCGTCTTGCCCCGAACATACGAGCAGTACTTC. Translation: CASSVLPRTYEQYF.

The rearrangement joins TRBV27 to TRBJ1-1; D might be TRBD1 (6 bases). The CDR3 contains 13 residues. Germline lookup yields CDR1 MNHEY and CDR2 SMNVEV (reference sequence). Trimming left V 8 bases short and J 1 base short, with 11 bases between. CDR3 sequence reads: CASGSRGNTEAFF. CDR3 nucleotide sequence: TGTGCCAGCGGCTCCAGGGGGAACACTGAAGCTTTCTTT.

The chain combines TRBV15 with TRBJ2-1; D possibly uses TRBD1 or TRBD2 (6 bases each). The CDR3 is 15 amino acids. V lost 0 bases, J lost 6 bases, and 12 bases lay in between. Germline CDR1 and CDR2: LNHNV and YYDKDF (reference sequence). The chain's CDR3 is CATSREPGAGNEQFF. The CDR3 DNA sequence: TGTGCCACCAGCAGAGAACCGGGGGCGGGCAATGAGCAGTTCTTC.

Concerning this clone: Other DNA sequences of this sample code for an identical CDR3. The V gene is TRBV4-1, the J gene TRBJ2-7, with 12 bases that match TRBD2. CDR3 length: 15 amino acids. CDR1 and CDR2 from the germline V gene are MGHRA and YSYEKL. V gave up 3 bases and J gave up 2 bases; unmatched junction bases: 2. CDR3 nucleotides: TGCGCCAGCAGCCAGGCTAGCGGGAGGGCCTACGAGCAGTACTTC. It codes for CASSQASGRAYEQYF.

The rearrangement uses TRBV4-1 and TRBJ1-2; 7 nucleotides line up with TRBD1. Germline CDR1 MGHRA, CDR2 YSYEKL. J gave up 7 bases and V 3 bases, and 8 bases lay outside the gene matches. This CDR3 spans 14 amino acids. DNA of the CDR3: TGCGCCAGCAGCCACATTTCGACAGGGTTTGGCTACACCTTC. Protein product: CASSHISTGFGYTF.

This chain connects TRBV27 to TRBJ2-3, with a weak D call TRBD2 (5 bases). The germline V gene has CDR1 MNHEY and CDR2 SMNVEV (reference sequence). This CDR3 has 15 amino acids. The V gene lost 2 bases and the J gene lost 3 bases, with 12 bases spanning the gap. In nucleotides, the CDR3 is TGTGCCAGCAGTTTAAAACGGGATGGGACAGATACGCAGTATTTT. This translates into CASSLKRDGTDTQYF.

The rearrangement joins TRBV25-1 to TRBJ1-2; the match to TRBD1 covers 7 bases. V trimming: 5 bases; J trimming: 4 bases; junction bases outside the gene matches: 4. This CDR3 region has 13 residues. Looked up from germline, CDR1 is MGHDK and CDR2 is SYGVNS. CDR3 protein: CASSYRGGYGYTF. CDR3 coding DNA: TGTGCCAGCAGTTACAGGGGTGGCTATGGCTACACCTTC.

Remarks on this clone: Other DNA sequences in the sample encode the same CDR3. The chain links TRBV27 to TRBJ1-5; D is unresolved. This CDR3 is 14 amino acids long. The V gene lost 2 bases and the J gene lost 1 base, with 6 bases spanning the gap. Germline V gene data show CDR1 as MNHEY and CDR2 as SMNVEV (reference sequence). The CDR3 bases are TGTGCCAGCAGTTTAGTCGGGAGCAATCAGCCCCAGCATTTT. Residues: CASSLVGSNQPQHF.

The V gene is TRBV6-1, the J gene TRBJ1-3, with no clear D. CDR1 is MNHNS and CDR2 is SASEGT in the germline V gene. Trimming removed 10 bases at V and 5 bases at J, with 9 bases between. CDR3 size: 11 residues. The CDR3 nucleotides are TGTGCCACTTTGGAGAGAAACACCATATATTTT. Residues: CATLERNTIYF.

CDR3 nucleotide sequence: TGTGCCAGCAGCGTAGACGGAGGGGACCTTTCCGGGGAGCTGTTTTTT. This codes for CASSVDGGDLSGELFF. V usage is TRBV9 and J usage is TRBJ2-2; possibly TRBD2 for D (6 bases). Trimming stripped 0 bases from V and 6 bases from J, with 15 bases between. This CDR3 contains 16 residues. The germline gives CDR1 SGDLS, CDR2 YYNGEE. Looking up the rest from reference TRBV9 and TRBJ2-2 gives the full variable domain: DSGVTQTPKHLITATGQRVTLRCSPRSGDLSVYWYQQSLDQGLQFLIQYYNGEERAKGNILERFSAQQFPDLHSELNLSSLELGDSALYFCASSVDGGDLSGELFFGEGSRLTVL.

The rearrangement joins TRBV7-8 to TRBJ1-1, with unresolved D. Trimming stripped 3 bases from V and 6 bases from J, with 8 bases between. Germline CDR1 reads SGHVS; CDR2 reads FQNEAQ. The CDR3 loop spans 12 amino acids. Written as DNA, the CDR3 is TGTGCCAGCAGCTTGGGTAACGCTGAAGCTTTCTTT. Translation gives CASSLGNAEAFF.